This is a list of T cell receptor beta chains from one sample in a study of patients and donors after allogeneic stem cell transplantation. TCRdb independently ran MiXCR on the RT-PCR reads; one entry per CDR3 protein. The sample lists roughly 880,000 distinct CDR3 sequences, 15% to 20% occurring once. Input material: blood, either unsorted or a sorted T cell fraction (not recorded which). These receptors all come from a human donor who was either an allogeneic HSCT recipient or a stem cell or donor lymphocyte infusion donor (not recorded which). It is not recorded whose cells these are; they may come from a transplant donor. CDR3s include the opening cysteine and the closing phenylalanine or tryptophan. A D gene is named only where the DNA matches it firmly.

len	d_gene	v_gene	CDR3aa
12	NA	TRBV5-1	CASSLLQETQYF
16	TRBD1	TRBV24-1	CATSDPGQGLGDTQYF
17	NA	TRBV15	CATSRDKGGSGANVLTF
13	NA	TRBV7-3	CASSNPLAHTQYF
12	NA	TRBV15	CATSQGHIEQYF
14	NA	TRBV20-1	CSARVDYLTDTQYF
12	TRBD1	TRBV29-1	CSVGDSSEELFF
12	TRBD1	TRBV30	CACSGTGYEQYF
10	NA	TRBV12-3/TRBV12-4	CASRGGEQFF
14	NA	TRBV20-1	CSAAKGGLGEKLFF
12	NA	TRBV11-3	CASSLALRELFF
13	NA	TRBV6-5	CASSYSGGDIQYF
16	TRBD2	TRBV4-2	CASSPSSGAYQETQYF
13	NA	TRBV2	CASSDVSPYEQYF
12	NA	TRBV11-3	CASMGDYNEQFF
14	TRBD2	TRBV7-9	CASSSTSGSHEQYF
16	TRBD1	TRBV7-9	CASSSGQGDSNQPQHF
13	NA	TRBV5-1	CASSPTAKNIQYF
10	NA	TRBV29-1	CSFGNTEAFF
11	NA	TRBV9	CASRGAGGYTF
17	TRBD2	TRBV24-1	CATTPPGRCGRAYEQYF
16	TRBD1	TRBV29-1	CSVDRGGAFCNSPLHF
19	TRBD2	TRBV2	CASSTPTSGAYSGANVLTF
14	NA	TRBV20-1	CSARVGPLGNEQFF
14	TRBD2	TRBV12-3/TRBV12-4	CASSFGLAGVEQYF
16	NA	TRBV7-9	CASSLNRVSSYNEQFF
12	NA	TRBV2	CASSRAKNIQYF
13	TRBD1	TRBV27	CASAGTGGRKAFF
14	NA	TRBV6-1	CASRGAGTTHEQFF
15	TRBD1	TRBV5-6	CASSSTGTGFYTQYF
13	NA	TRBV20-1	CSRARPITDTQYF
15	NA	TRBV7-9	CASSFSGLAGNEQYF
13	TRBD1	TRBV29-1	CSVGDRKNYGYTF
16	NA	TRBV7-9	CASSLEVGVGNQPQHF
11	NA	TRBV30	CAWSVTGEQFF
13	NA	TRBV5-6	CASSLYSNEKLFF
17	TRBD1	TRBV7-3	CASSLKYKGARTGELFF
14	TRBD1	TRBV7-9	CASSLGQNPYEQYF
15	TRBD1	TRBV5-1	CASSSKGQSSTEQYF
18	NA	TRBV12-3/TRBV12-4	CASSLTPVFMGGNYGYTF
12	NA	TRBV19	CASGYTNTEAFF
18	TRBD2	TRBV27	CASGLTSPIGFSSYEQYF
13	NA	TRBV6-2/TRBV6-3	CASSYSPGNEQFF
14	TRBD1	TRBV15	CATSSAGGNEKLFF
18	NA	TRBV11-2	CASSFHRVIPASTETQYF
14	NA	TRBV7-2	CASSLSRNGAGKYF
17	NA	TRBV4-2	CASSQTQGERGTGELFF
11	NA	TRBV6-5	CASRALGELFF
13	TRBD1	TRBV10-3	CAISGTGYNEQFF
13	TRBD1	TRBV10-3	CAIRDRVVETQYF
13	NA	TRBV12-3/TRBV12-4	CASSLTLGTEAFF
15	NA	TRBV20-1	CSASAGATWGNEQFF
16	TRBD1	TRBV5-1	CASSPTGTGRTDTQYF